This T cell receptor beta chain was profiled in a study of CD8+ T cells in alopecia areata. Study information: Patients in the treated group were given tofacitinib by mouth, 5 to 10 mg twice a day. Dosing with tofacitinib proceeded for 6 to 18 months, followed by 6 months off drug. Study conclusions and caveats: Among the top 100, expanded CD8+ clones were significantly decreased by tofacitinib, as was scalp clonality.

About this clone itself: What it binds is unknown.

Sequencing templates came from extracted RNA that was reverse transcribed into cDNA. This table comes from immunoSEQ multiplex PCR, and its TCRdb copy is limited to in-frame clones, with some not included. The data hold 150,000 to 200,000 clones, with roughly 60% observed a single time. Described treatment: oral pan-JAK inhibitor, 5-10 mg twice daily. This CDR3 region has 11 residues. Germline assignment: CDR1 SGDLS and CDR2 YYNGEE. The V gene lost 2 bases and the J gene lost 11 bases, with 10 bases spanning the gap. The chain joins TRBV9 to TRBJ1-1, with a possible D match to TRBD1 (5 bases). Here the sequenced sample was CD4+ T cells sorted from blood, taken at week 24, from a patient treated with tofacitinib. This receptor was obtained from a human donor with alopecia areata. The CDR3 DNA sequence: TGTGCCAGCAGCGTGGGGGAAAGGGCTTTCTTT. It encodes CASSVGERAFF.